This T cell receptor beta chain was identified during a study of blood T cell repertoires in COVID-19. Study-level background: Samples of COVID-19 (acute and convalescent) were obtained from the United States, Italy and Spain. PBMCs, B-cell-depleted T cells, or T cells were the source of the cDNA or gDNA that made up the material.

Per the study methods: For nucleated cells, counts were estimated from reference gene primer amplification. TCRdb's table, derived via immunoSEQ multiplex PCR, lists solely in-frame clones and lacks some. D and trimming come from the DNA, and the V and J calls and clone size come from that table. The sample carries more than 150,000 clones, roughly nine tenths recorded once. V was clipped by 5 bases and J by 8 bases; unmatched bases: 9. The CDR3 is 15 amino acids. CDR1 is MNHEY and CDR2 is SVGAGI in the germline V gene. This receptor was identified in a woman aged 65 to 85 with acute or convalescent COVID-19. The V gene is TRBV6-5, the J gene TRBJ2-1, with 10 positions matching TRBD1. Specimen: peripheral blood. CDR3 coding DNA: TGTGCCAGCAGTCCGGGACAGGGGAGATTCGATGAGCAGTTCTTC. Encoded protein: CASSPGQGRFDEQFF.